These 19 T cell receptor beta chains were all obtained from the same sample, sequenced in a study of tumor and adjacent non-tumor tissue in lung cancer. Three rounds of nested PCR, following a modified ARM-PCR protocol, produced the TCRbeta library. TCRdb re-analysed the multiplex PCR reads in MiXCR, keeping a single row per CDR3 protein. The sample shows 60,000 to 95,000 distinct CDR3 sequences, roughly 80% of them seen only once. No cell sorting was done before RNA was extracted from the tissue. The material sequenced was lung tumor tissue. These receptors all come from a woman in her forties or fifties with non-small cell lung cancer.

The genes are TRBV6-1 and TRBJ1-2; D remains unclear. Germline loops: CDR1 MNHNS, CDR2 SASEGT. This CDR3 region has 11 residues. In DNA form, the CDR3 reads TGTACTAGCAACCGGGACTATGGCTACACCTTC. Amino acids: CTSNRDYGYTF.

In this sample, this clonotype turned up many times. The CDR3 region is CASSLGTGTDTQYF. The CDR3 nucleotides read TGTGCCAGCAGCCTCGGGACTGGCACAGATACGCAGTATTTT. The chain is built from TRBV5-5 and TRBJ2-3, with a weak D call TRBD2 (6 bases). V gave up 4 bases and J gave up 1 base, with 10 bases separating them. The CDR3 totals 14 residues. Germline CDR1 is SGHKS and CDR2 is YYEKEE (reference sequence). Full variable domain (outside the CDR3, taken from reference TRBV5-5 and TRBJ2-3): DAGVTQSPTHLIKTRGQQVTLRCSPISGHKSVSWYQQVLGQGPQFIFQYYEKEERGRGNFPDRFSARQFPNYSSELNVNALLLGDSALYLCASSLGTGTDTQYFGPGTRLTVL.

As to this clonotype: This may be a read error, as it is one base from a much larger clone. CDR3 region: CASSDRDDTGELFF. In nucleotides, the CDR3 is TGTGCCAGCAGTGACCGGGACGACACCGGGGAGCTGTTTTTT. The rearrangement joins TRBV6-4 to TRBJ2-2; possibly TRBD1 or TRBD2 for D (5 bases each). Germline values: CDR1 MRHNA, CDR2 SNTAGT. Trimming pared 2 bases from V and 3 bases from J, leaving 7 bases between. The CDR3 spans 14 residues.

Points on this clonotype: Compared with germline, one end of the junction differs, possibly owing to a read error. The DNA for the CDR3 is TGCAGTGCGCAGGGGGGACAAGCTGACTATGGTTACACCTTC. Protein sequence: CSAQGGQADYGYTF. The V call is TRBV20-1, the J call TRBJ1-2; TRBD1 agrees at 7 bases. Germline CDR1 is DFQATT and CDR2 is SNEGSKA (reference sequence). The CDR3 sequence is 14 residues long.

On this clonotype: One end of the junction varies from germline; a read error may be responsible. V is TRBV29-1 and J is TRBJ2-5; 11 bases agree with TRBD1. There are 15 residues in the CDR3. The germline V gene has CDR1 SQVTM and CDR2 ANQGSEA. CDR3 sequence reads: CSVAGTGGLGEIQCF. As DNA, the CDR3 is TGCAGCGTCGCCGGGACAGGGGGTTTGGGGGAGATCCAGTGCTTC.

About this clonotype itself: The junction and the germline gene differ at one end; a read error may be behind it. The chain employs TRBV7-9 and TRBJ1-1; no clear D. The CDR3 is made up of 14 amino acids. Germline V gene sequence: CDR1 SEHNR, CDR2 FQNEAQ (reference sequence). CDR3 sequence reads: CASCSTPQNTEAFF. The CDR3 DNA is TGCGCCAGCTGCAGTACCCCACAGAACACTGAAGCTTTCTTT.

This clonotype came up a few times. One base away lies a much larger clone, so this may be a sequencing read error. The V gene is TRBV14, the J gene TRBJ2-7, with 8 bases matching TRBD2. The length of the CDR3 is 17 residues. Germline CDR1 reads SGHDN; CDR2 reads FVKESK. The CDR3 coding sequence is TGTGTCAGCAGCCAAGGTCTAGCGGGTGTTGGCTCCTACGAGCAGTACTTC. Encoded protein: CVSSQGLAGVGSYEQYF.

Points on this clonotype: A read error may account for a junction end that differs from germline. V usage is TRBV10-1 and J usage is TRBJ2-7; D gene uncertain. The CDR3 runs to 13 residues. Per germline, CDR1 WNHNN and CDR2 SYGVQD (reference sequence). Written as DNA, the CDR3 is TGCGCCGGCAGTGAAGGCGTTCTGGGGGAGCAGTACTTC. Amino acid sequence: CAGSEGVLGEQYF.

The chain joins TRBV29-1 to TRBJ2-7; TRBD2 agrees at 7 bases. CDR3 length equals 13 residues. With 7 bases clipped from V and 1 base from J, the junction kept 7 bases outside the gene matches. Germline V gives CDR1 SQVTM, CDR2 ANQGSEA. This chain's CDR3 is CSAGGSESYEQYF. The CDR3 DNA reads TGCAGCGCCGGGGGGTCCGAGTCCTACGAGCAGTACTTC.

As regards this clonotype: Because it lacks the conserved phenylalanine or tryptophan at the end, this CDR3 is likely a read error. CDR3 DNA: TGTGCCAGCAGCTTAGACAGGGGTAATTTGCCCCTCCACTTG. It yields the protein CASSLDRGNLPLHL. This chain joins TRBV11-2 and TRBJ1-6; D possibly corresponds to TRBD1 (6 bases). Germline CDR1 reads SGHAT; CDR2 reads FQNNGV. This CDR3 contains 14 residues. The V gene lost 0 bases and the J gene lost 13 bases, with 13 bases spanning the gap.

As regards this clonotype: Sequence at one end of the junction differs from germline and may be a read error. This chain joins TRBV12-3 or TRBV12-4 and TRBJ2-1, with 7 bases lining up with TRBD2. This CDR3 spans 14 amino acids. CDR3 nucleotides: TGTACCAGCGGGGTGACGAAGGACTACGATGAGCAGTTCTTC. Translating it yields CTSGVTKDYDEQFF.

Regarding this clonotype: A single base separates this from a much larger clone, so it may be a read error. This chain joins TRBV14 and TRBJ2-2; D might be TRBD1 (5 bases). CDR1 is SGHDN and CDR2 is FVKESK in the germline V gene. There are 15 residues in the CDR3. The CDR3 spells CVSSQGHHRTGELFF. The CDR3 bases are TGTGTCAGCAGCCAAGGACACCATCGGACCGGGGAGCTGTTTTTT.

About this clonotype: One end of the junction fails to match germline, which may point to a read error. This chain uses TRBV29-1 with TRBJ2-2, with 7 bases fitting TRBD2. Germline V lookup: CDR1 SQVTM, CDR2 ANQGSEA. This CDR3 has 14 amino acids. The CDR3 is CSVGGLTNTGELLF. The CDR3 DNA follows: TGTAGCGTTGGGGGACTAACGAACACCGGGGAGCTGTTATTT.

Concerning this clonotype itself: The junction differs from germline at one of its ends, possibly a read error. The gene calls are TRBV11-2 and TRBJ1-1; tentatively, D is TRBD1 (6 bases). The CDR3 spans 14 residues. Germline V gives CDR1 SGHAT, CDR2 FQNNGV. The CDR3 DNA follows: TGTCCCAGCAGCATACAGGGTAGTAACACTGAAGCTTTCTTT. It codes for CPSSIQGSNTEAFF.

With regard to this clonotype: A read error may produce the germline difference seen at one junction end. This chain links TRBV4-1 with TRBJ2-7; tentative D call: TRBD2 (6 bases). There are 15 residues in the CDR3. Germline V gene sequence: CDR1 MGHRA, CDR2 YSYEKL. The CDR3 sequence: CASIQDAGGAWGQYF. The CDR3, as DNA: TGCGCCAGCATCCAAGATGCGGGCGGGGCCTGGGGGCAGTACTTC.

Of note for this clonotype: The junction does not match germline at one end; this may be a read error. The chain links TRBV12-3 or TRBV12-4 to TRBJ2-2, with 7 positions matching TRBD1. The CDR3 length is 15 residues. The CDR3 DNA reads TGTGCCAGTAGTTTGACAGGGTTGGACATCGGGGAGCTATTTTTT. Translating it yields CASSLTGLDIGELFF.

This clonotype was seen only a few times. Compared with germline, one end of the junction differs, possibly owing to a read error. The gene calls are TRBV4-2 and TRBJ2-7, with TRBD2 matching 13 bases. The CDR3 length is 18 residues. Germline CDR1 and CDR2: LGHNA and YNFKEQ. This CDR3 is CASTQEGLAGEDRYEQCF. CDR3 bases: TGTGCCAGCACTCAAGAAGGACTAGCGGGAGAAGACCGCTACGAGCAGTGCTTC.

With regard to this clonotype: An end of the junction does not agree with germline; a read error may underlie this. The V call is TRBV29-1, the J call TRBJ1-2, with unresolved D. Germline CDR1 reads SQVTM; CDR2 reads ANQGSEA. This CDR3 is 13 amino acids long. CDR3 region: CSARHRELDGYIF. In DNA, the CDR3 is TGCAGCGCCCGACATAGGGAGTTGGATGGCTACATCTTC.

The CDR3 loop reads CARNPLQGGYTF. The CDR3 nucleotides are TGTGCCAGGAATCCCCTTCAGGGAGGCTACACCTTC. The chain joins TRBV6-1 to TRBJ1-2; D is perhaps TRBD1 (5 bases). CDR1 is MNHNS and CDR2 is SASEGT in the germline V gene. The CDR3 is 12 amino acids. V dropped 9 bases and J dropped 8 bases, with 16 bases sitting between them.